This TCR beta chain was sequenced during a study of T cells after yellow fever vaccination. On the study more broadly: Libraries from low-cell-number fractions were prepared with the SMART-Seq v4 Ultra Low Input RNA kit.

The sample holds many counts of this clonotype. The target antigen is unknown. Study results and limitations: Though it reached lower strength, the secondary response hit its peak faster, day 5 versus 15. Any FACS-sorted repertoire could hold abundant clonotypes that contaminate it from the bulk population. Just a small share of clonotypes turned up in the CD4 compartment as well as the CD8 compartment.

Each CDR3 protein gets one entry after TCRdb re-called the 5' RACE reads with MiXCR. The sample shows about 550,000 distinct CDR3 sequences, about 19% of them seen only once. V lost 2 bases to trimming and J lost 6 bases, with 14 bases between them. Germline values: CDR1 SGHTA, CDR2 FQGTGA. This CDR3 comprises 15 residues. The V and J genes are TRBV7-3 and TRBJ2-1; D is uncertain. The TCR sequence derives from a man younger than 45 who received the YFV17D yellow fever vaccine. The starting material was PBMCs, obtained 15 days after the yellow fever booster vaccination. CDR3 residues: CASSLSDLSSNEQFF. CDR3 bases: TGTGCCAGCAGCTTATCGGACCTATCGAGCAATGAGCAGTTCTTC.